Listed here are 6 T cell receptor beta chains from one sample, sequenced in a study of T cell repertoires in cytomegalovirus infection. These TCRs are of unknown antigen specificity. Using its own MiXCR run on the reads, TCRdb lists one record per CDR3 protein. Of approximately 110,000 distinct CDR3 sequences listed, roughly a third are singletons. The sequencing here drew on CD8+ T cells from cultured PBMCs, taken from culture after CMV antigen stimulation. These receptor sequences come from a human donor in good health (CMV status not recorded). Some clones in this sample may be carry-over from other donors' samples.

The V gene is TRBV6-2 or TRBV6-3, the J gene TRBJ1-2; TRBD1 is a possible D gene (6 bases). The V and J ends lost 6 bases and 4 bases respectively, with 15 bases between them. CDR1 and CDR2 (germline): MNHEY, SVGEGT. The CDR3 sequence is 14 residues long. The CDR3 DNA sequence: TGTGCCAGCAGACAAGACAGGTCGGGCTATGGCTACACCTTC. Amino acids: CASRQDRSGYGYTF.

This clonotype was counted only a few times. The CDR3 region is CASSLSGQGYTF. CDR3 sequence (DNA): TGTGCCAGCAGTTTATCGGGTCAGGGCTACACCTTC. The chain joins TRBV12-3 or TRBV12-4 to TRBJ1-2; D is uncertain. V lost 2 bases and J lost 8, with 9 bases in between. The CDR3 has 12 amino acids.

The chain carries TRBV28 and TRBJ2-1; D gene unclear. Germline CDR1 MDHEN, CDR2 SYDVKM. The CDR3 runs 16 residues. Trimming took 5 bases from V and 8 from J, leaving 22 bases between them. The CDR3 DNA reads as TGTGCCAGCAGTAGCCTCCTTACCGAAACTGAGGATGAGCAGTTCTTC. Protein sequence: CASSSLLTETEDEQFF.

This clonotype has a handful of counts. This chain links TRBV15 with TRBJ1-3, with D possibly being TRBD1 (5 bases). Germline values: CDR1 LNHNV, CDR2 YYDKDF (reference sequence). The V end was cut by 0 bases, the J end by 2 bases, with 17 bases between. This CDR3 contains 18 residues. The CDR3 DNA is TGTGCCACCAGCAGAGATCCTTGGGCTGCAGGGACTGGAAACACCATATATTTT. Translating it yields CATSRDPWAAGTGNTIYF. The full variable domain, its missing parts supplied by reference TRBV15 and TRBJ1-3, is DAMVIQNPRYQVTQFGKPVTLSCSQTLNHNVMYWYQQKSSQAPKLLFHYYDKDFNNEADTPDNFQSRRPNTSFCFLDIRSPGLGDTAMYLCATSRDPWAAGTGNTIYFGEGSWLTVV.

The J gene is TRBJ1-3, the V gene TRBV12-3 or TRBV12-4; perhaps TRBD1 as D (5 bases). CDR3 length: 14 amino acids. V lost 5 bases to trimming and J lost 3 bases, with 11 bases between them. CDR3 residues: CASSILDSGNTIYF. CDR3 in DNA: TGTGCCAGCAGTATCCTTGACAGTGGAAACACCATATATTTT.

This sequence joins TRBV12-5 and TRBJ2-1, with D unresolved. CDR1 is LGHNT, CDR2 FRNRAP, per germline. The V and J ends lost 11 bases and 9 bases respectively, with 11 bases between them. The CDR3 runs to 10 residues. CDR3 sequence reads: CARLLTEQFF. As DNA, the CDR3 is TGTGCTCGACTGTTGACTGAGCAGTTCTTC.